This TCR beta chain originates from a study of CD8 T cells in ankylosing spondylitis. Study findings and constraints: Disease-associated clonotypes exhibited CD8+ identity and were relatively infrequent in peripheral blood.

MiXCR was run by TCRdb on the 5' RACE reads, yielding one entry per CDR3 protein. This sample has 270,000 or so distinct CDR3 sequences, with more than 15% found just once. This clonotype was detected a few times. Its matching antigen is unknown. V shed 5 bases and J shed 3 bases, with 14 bases lying between them. The CDR3 spans 13 residues. The germline V gene encodes CDR1 SQVTM and CDR2 ANQGSEA. Sequenced material: blood, either unsorted or a sorted T cell fraction (not recorded which). The source is a male donor with ankylosing spondylitis or in good health (not recorded which). The rearrangement joins TRBV29-1 to TRBJ2-7, with a possible D match to TRBD1 (6 bases). Written as DNA, the CDR3 is TGCAGCGTTTGGACGGGACACCGCTACGAGCAGTACTTC. Translating it yields CSVWTGHRYEQYF.